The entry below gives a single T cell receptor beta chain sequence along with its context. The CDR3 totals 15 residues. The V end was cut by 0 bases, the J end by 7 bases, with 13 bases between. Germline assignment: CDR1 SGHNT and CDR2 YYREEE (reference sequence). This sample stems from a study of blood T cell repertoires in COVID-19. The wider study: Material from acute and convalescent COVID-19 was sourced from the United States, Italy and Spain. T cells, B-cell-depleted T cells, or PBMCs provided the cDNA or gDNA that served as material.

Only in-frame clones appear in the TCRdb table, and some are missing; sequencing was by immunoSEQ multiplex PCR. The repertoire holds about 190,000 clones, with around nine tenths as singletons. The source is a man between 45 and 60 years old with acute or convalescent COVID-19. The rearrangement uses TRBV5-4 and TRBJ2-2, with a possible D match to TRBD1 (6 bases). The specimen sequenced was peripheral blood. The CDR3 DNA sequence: TGTGCCAGCAGCTTGGAATGGGGGCGAGGCGGGGAGCTGTTTTTT. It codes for CASSLEWGRGGELFF.